Each of the 19 T cell receptor beta chains below was sequenced from the same sample in a study of regulatory T cells in long-lasting Graves disease. Time point noted: newly diagnosed GD, antithyroid drugs for less than 3 months. After RNA was extracted from PBMCs, the TCR library was made from it. Arm-PCR of CDR3 regions and iRepertoire HTBI primers were used to build TCR beta libraries. TCRdb fed the multiplex PCR reads into MiXCR, producing one record per CDR3 protein. This table has approximately 360,000 distinct CDR3 sequences, approximately 12% appearing once. The sample was also reused in another study, on T cells in Graves' hyperthyroidism and ophthalmopathy.

Source: peripheral blood mononuclear cells (PBMCs), taken at new diagnosis, from a patient treated with antithyroid drugs. The receptors were sampled from a woman between 18 and 29 years old with Graves disease.

The chain combines TRBV29-1 with TRBJ2-1; 8 bases agree with TRBD2. Germline assignment: CDR1 SQVTM and CDR2 ANQGSEA. The CDR3 length is 16 residues. The V segment lost 7 bases and the J segment 0 bases; nucleotides outside the gene matches: 11. This CDR3 reads CSASQTSASSYNEQFF. CDR3 nucleotides: TGCAGCGCTTCACAGACTAGCGCGAGCTCCTACAATGAGCAGTTCTTC.

This clonotype was seen a handful of times. The chain is built from TRBV2 and TRBJ1-2, with D tentatively TRBD1 (5 bases). From germline, CDR1 is SNHLY and CDR2 FYNNEI. This CDR3 comprises 16 residues. Between the trimmed V and J ends, which lost 7 bases and 0 bases, there was a span of 18 bases. The CDR3 protein is CASTHRRWGANYGYTF. CDR3 bases: TGTGCCAGCACCCATCGGAGGTGGGGGGCTAACTATGGCTACACCTTC.

This clonotype was counted a few times. The J gene is TRBJ1-6, the V gene TRBV10-3, with D possibly matching TRBD1 (5 bases). Trimming took off 0 bases at V and 11 bases at J, with 20 bases between the two ends. CDR3 size: 17 residues. The germline V gene encodes CDR1 ENHRY and CDR2 SYGVKD. Here the CDR3 reads CAISESRYGTPGTPLHF. The DNA for the CDR3 is TGTGCCATCAGTGAGTCCCGCTACGGGACGCCCGGGACACCCCTCCACTTT.

This clonotype was seen many times. The V gene is TRBV24-1, the J gene TRBJ2-3; TRBD2 matches 10 bases. The CDR3 spans 15 residues. The V segment lost 6 bases and the J segment 5 bases; nucleotides outside the gene matches: 7. Germline V CDR1 and CDR2: KGHDR, SFDVKD. In DNA, the CDR3 is TGTGCCACCAGTAGAAGCGGGAGGGCCGTAGATACGCAGTATTTT. The encoded protein is CATSRSGRAVDTQYF.

The chain combines TRBV6-5 with TRBJ2-7; weak D call: TRBD1 (5 bases). CDR3 size: 16 residues. Germline-derived CDR1 and CDR2 are MNHEY and SVGAGI. Between the trimmed V and J ends, which lost 0 bases and 0 bases, there was a span of 12 bases. CDR3 in amino acids: CASSYSAGYTSYEQYF. The CDR3, as DNA: TGTGCCAGCAGTTACTCGGCAGGGTATACCTCCTACGAGCAGTACTTC.

V usage is TRBV19 and J usage is TRBJ1-1; D perhaps matches TRBD1 (6 bases). The CDR3 sequence is 13 residues long. Germline CDR1 reads LNHDA; CDR2 reads SQIVND (reference sequence). The V gene lost 9 bases and the J gene lost 8 bases, with 19 bases spanning the gap. The chain's CDR3 is CASPKKTRGEAFF. As DNA, the CDR3 is TGTGCCAGCCCTAAGAAGACCAGGGGAGAAGCTTTCTTT.

This chain uses TRBV7-9 with TRBJ2-1; D is possibly TRBD1 (6 bases). The ends were cut back, 2 bases at V and 2 bases at J, with 13 bases in the middle. The germline V gene encodes CDR1 SEHNR and CDR2 FQNEAQ (reference sequence). CDR3 length: 16 amino acids. The CDR3 here is CASSLSPRGPYNEQFF. Here the CDR3 DNA reads TGTGCCAGCAGCTTAAGCCCCAGGGGTCCCTACAATGAGCAGTTCTTC.

The chain carries TRBV27 and TRBJ2-2, with D possibly being TRBD1 (5 bases). Germline values: CDR1 MNHEY, CDR2 SMNVEV (reference sequence). The CDR3 is made up of 13 amino acids. Trimming removed 6 bases at V and 6 bases at J, with 11 bases between. The CDR3 DNA is TGTGCCAGCAGCTTCAGGGAAGCCGGGGAGCTGTTTTTT. Amino acid sequence: CASSFREAGELFF.

In its sample, this clonotype was seen a few times. The chain couples TRBV5-1 to TRBJ2-3, with D perhaps being TRBD1 or TRBD2 (5 bases each). Germline V gives CDR1 SGHRS, CDR2 YFSETQ. The CDR3 spans 14 residues. V was trimmed by 5 bases and J by 0 bases, leaving 10 bases between them. CDR3 bases: TGCGCCAGCAGGGGGGAACCTAGCACAGATACGCAGTATTTT. It encodes CASRGEPSTDTQYF.

Many counts were recorded for this clonotype. The chain has TRBV5-1 and TRBJ1-6, with 9 bases matching TRBD1. With 4 bases clipped from V and 7 bases from J, the junction kept 0 bases outside the gene matches. Germline values: CDR1 SGHRS, CDR2 YFSETQ. CDR3 length: 13 amino acids. As DNA, the CDR3 is TGCGCCAGCAGCGACAGGGGGAATTCACCCCTCCACTTT. Translated: CASSDRGNSPLHF. Full variable domain (outside the CDR3, taken from reference TRBV5-1 and TRBJ1-6): KAGVTQTPRYLIKTRGQQVTLSCSPISGHRSVSWYQQTPGQGLQFLFEYFSETQRNKGNFPGRFSGRQFSNSRSEMNVSTLELGDSALYLCASSDRGNSPLHFGNGTRLTVT.

This clonotype showed up many times. J is TRBJ1-2 and V is TRBV2, with a tentative D call TRBD1 (6 bases). This CDR3 region has 15 residues. Between the trimmed V and J ends, which lost 3 bases and 6 bases, there was a span of 17 bases. Germline loops: CDR1 SNHLY, CDR2 FYNNEI. The CDR3 region is CASSDRQVLRDGYTF. CDR3 in DNA: TGTGCCAGCAGTGACCGACAGGTCCTAAGGGATGGCTACACCTTC.

This clonotype was observed many times. The genes are TRBV10-3 and TRBJ2-7, with 10 positions matching TRBD2. J lost 1 base, V lost 2 bases, and 11 bases had no gene match. Germline CDR1 reads ENHRY; CDR2 reads SYGVKD. CDR3 length equals 18 residues. CDR3 residues: CAISESLAGVDRSYEQYF. The CDR3 nucleotides read TGTGCCATCAGTGAGAGTCTAGCGGGAGTAGACAGGTCCTACGAGCAGTACTTC.

This clonotype was picked up many times. The V and J genes are TRBV6-1 and TRBJ2-5; possibly TRBD2 for D (6 bases). The CDR3 is 14 residues long. Trimming cost V 0 bases and J 4 bases, with 9 bases left between them. Germline lookup yields CDR1 MNHNS and CDR2 SASEGT. This chain's CDR3 is CASSEAGGVETQYF. In nucleotides, the CDR3 is TGTGCCAGCAGTGAAGCGGGGGGTGTAGAGACCCAGTACTTC.

This clonotype occurred many times. The chain recombines TRBV18 with TRBJ2-1, with TRBD2 matching over 10 bases. The CDR3 sequence is 15 residues long. J was trimmed by 8 bases and V by 3 bases; bases with no gene match: 7. Germline V gene data show CDR1 as KGHSH and CDR2 as LQKENI. The CDR3 DNA reads TGTGCCAGCTCACCCGCGAGCGGGGGGGCCTATGAGCAGTTCTTC. The encoded protein is CASSPASGGAYEQFF.

The table lists this clonotype with many counts. The chain recombines TRBV10-2 with TRBJ2-7; 7 bases match TRBD1. Germline CDR1 is WSHSY and CDR2 is SAAADI. V shed 5 bases, J shed 1 base, and the junction held 5 bases outside the gene matches. This CDR3 has 14 amino acids. The CDR3 sequence is CASSIDRASYEQYV. CDR3 DNA: TGCGCCAGCAGTATAGACAGGGCTTCCTACGAGCAGTACGTC.

This clonotype was recorded at least ten times. The chain has TRBV12-3 or TRBV12-4 and TRBJ2-1, with D possibly matching TRBD2 (6 bases). This CDR3 has 15 residues. Between the trimmed V and J ends, which lost 5 bases and 4 bases, there was a span of 15 bases. The CDR3 protein is CASSPEGSGYNEQFF. The CDR3 nucleotides are TGTGCCAGCAGTCCCGAGGGTAGCGGATACAATGAGCAGTTCTTC.

This clonotype was counted a few times. V usage is TRBV12-5 and J usage is TRBJ2-2; D is tentatively TRBD1 or TRBD2 (5 bases each). The CDR3 length is 18 residues. CDR1 is LGHNT and CDR2 is FRNRAP in the germline V gene. Trimming took off 6 bases at V and 1 base at J, with 21 bases between the two ends. CDR3 sequence: CASGPRGTAFMNTGELFF. The DNA of the CDR3 is TGTGCTAGTGGCCCCCGGGGCACAGCTTTTATGAACACCGGGGAGCTGTTTTTT.

The sample holds a few counts of this clonotype. The chain joins TRBV29-1 to TRBJ1-2, with D hard to call. Deletions cut 5 bases from V and 2 bases from J, with 12 bases between. CDR1 SQVTM and CDR2 ANQGSEA come from the germline V gene. The CDR3 is made up of 13 amino acids. The CDR3 region has the DNA TGCAGCGTTAAAACAAATACGAACTATGGCTACACCTTC. Residues: CSVKTNTNYGYTF.

The table lists this clonotype with many counts. V usage is TRBV28 and J usage is TRBJ2-7, with D maybe TRBD2 (5 bases). V lost 2 bases and J 3 bases, leaving 8 bases between the germline ends. CDR1 MDHEN and CDR2 SYDVKM come from the germline V gene. The CDR3 loop spans 13 amino acids. CDR3 residues: CASSLPGLYEQYF. DNA for the CDR3: TGTGCCAGCAGTTTACCCGGACTCTACGAGCAGTACTTC. Filled out from reference TRBV28 and TRBJ2-7, the complete variable domain reads DVKVTQSSRYLVKRTGEKVFLECVQDMDHENMFWYRQDPGLGLRLIYFSYDVKMKEKGDIPEGYSVSREKKERFSLILESASTNQTSMYLCASSLPGLYEQYFGPGTRLTVT.